This TCR beta chain came from a study of CD8+CD57+ T cells in acquired aplastic anemia. For the study at large: Mean yield of DNA from sorted CD4+ and CD8+ cells was 3 to 3.5 ug.

Profiling that covered TCR beta VDJ and CDR3 relied on genomic DNA as its template. TCRdb used MiXCR to reprocess the reads, holding one entry per CDR3 protein. This sample carries over 150,000 distinct CDR3 sequences, about 52% of them seen once, and the ten largest clones take approximately 12%. Patients selected for sequencing had displayed CD8+CD57+ cell expansion by flow cytometry. Severe acquired aplastic anemia was the diagnosis recorded for all patients. No therapy had been given to the patients at the time of blood sampling. V dropped 0 bases and J dropped 6; count of bases not matched to a gene: 7. There are 15 residues in the CDR3. CDR1 and CDR2 from the germline V gene are LGHNA and YNFKEQ.

Specimen: sorted CD4+, CD8+, or CD8+CD57+ T cells (not recorded which) from PBMCs. The source is a human donor with aplastic anemia. The genes are TRBV4-2 and TRBJ2-7; 8 bases are a match to TRBD1. The CDR3 here is CASSQDETGAGEQYF. The DNA of the CDR3 is TGTGCCAGCAGCCAAGATGAGACAGGGGCAGGCGAGCAGTACTTC.